The entry that follows covers one T cell receptor beta chain sequence. Its antigen is still unknown. The length of the CDR3 is 16 residues. The germline CDR1 and CDR2 sequences are SGHNT and YYREEE (reference sequence). The trim removed 4 bases at V and 5 bases at J, leaving 13 bases unmatched. These data are taken from a study of OX40 agonist ivuxolimab in advanced cancers. General study results and limits: Also present in some nonresponders was a low level of normalized T-cell clonal expansion.

Profiling relied on immunoSEQ multiplex PCR, and the TCRdb table lists in-frame clones only, not all of them. This table has 55,000 to 85,000 clones, 91% appearing once. The rearrangement uses TRBV5-4 and TRBJ2-5, with TRBD2 matching over 8 bases. This material consisted of CD4+ or CD8+ T cells sorted from blood, taken in a trial of the OX40 agonist ivuxolimab. This TCR was recovered from an adult with an advanced solid tumor such as melanoma, head and neck, liver or kidney cancer. The CDR3 here is CASSPTKEAGVETQYF. CDR3 bases: TGTGCCAGCAGCCCCACCAAGGAAGCGGGAGTGGAGACCCAGTACTTC.